Listed below are T cell receptor beta chains from one sample, sequenced in a study of cytomegalovirus exposure and HLA in healthy donors. This table comes from immunoSEQ multiplex PCR, and its TCRdb copy is limited to in-frame clones, with some not included. The sample has some 290,000 clones, approximately 86% seen once. Sample: PBMCs. Receptor source: a man under 40 in good health and CMV-seronegative. Both conserved end residues are part of each CDR3. D genes are given only for firm matches.

v_call	d_call	j_call	cdr3_length	cdr3_nt	cdr3_aa
TRBV18	NA	TRBJ2-3	15	TGTGCCAGCTCACCAGCGGGACAGTACACAGATACGCAGTATTTT	CASSPAGQYTDTQYF
TRBV12-5	NA	TRBJ2-3	12	TGTGCTAGTGTCTCCGGGACAGATACGCAGTATTTT	CASVSGTDTQYF
TRBV27	NA	TRBJ2-3	14	TGTGCCAGCAGTTTAGGAGGGGTAGTCGATACGCAGTATTTT	CASSLGGVVDTQYF
TRBV5-4	TRBD1	TRBJ2-1	15	TGTGCCAGCAGCTCGTGGACAGGGCATTCCGATGAGCAGTTCTTC	CASSSWTGHSDEQFF
TRBV30	TRBD1	TRBJ1-2	11	TGTGCCTGGGCAGGGGGCGGCGGCTACACCTTC	CAWAGGGGYTF
TRBV7-9	NA	TRBJ1-1	16	TGTGCCAGCAGCTCCTCGGGACATATATTGAACACTGAAGCTTTCTTT	CASSSSGHILNTEAFF
TRBV30	TRBD2	TRBJ2-5	15	TGTGCCTGGGACCCTAGCGGGGGTAGAGGCGAGACCCAGTACTTC	CAWDPSGGRGETQYF
TRBV2	TRBD2	TRBJ2-5	16	TGTGCCAGCAGTGATCTAGCGGGGGAGTTACAAGAGACCCAGTACTTC	CASSDLAGELQETQYF
TRBV27	NA	TRBJ2-7	16	TGTGCCAGCAGTGTAACCGGGACGGGAGTGGGGTACGAGCAGTACTTC	CASSVTGTGVGYEQYF
TRBV5-1	TRBD2	TRBJ2-1	17	TGCGCCAGCAGCCCCCCTGGACTAGCGGGGGGGTACAATGAGCAGTTCTTC	CASSPPGLAGGYNEQFF
TRBV19	NA	TRBJ2-7	13	TGTGCCAGTAGTATGACCGGGGACTACGAGCAGTACTTC	CASSMTGDYEQYF
TRBV2	NA	TRBJ1-1	13	TGTGCCAGCAGTAACGGAGTAGGAACTGAAGCTTTCTTT	CASSNGVGTEAFF